Below, 7 T cell receptor beta chains from the same sample are listed, as sequenced in a study of neurological immune-mediated disorders. TCRdb re-called the 5' RACE reads through MiXCR, storing one row per CDR3 protein. The sample has more than 35,000 distinct CDR3 sequences; roughly 3.2% are singletons. Sequencing input: PBMCs. These TCRs come from a woman between 50 and 59 years old with multiple sclerosis.

This clonotype was counted at least ten times. The chain recombines TRBV5-1 with TRBJ2-2, with a tentative D call TRBD1 (5 bases). Between the trimmed V and J ends, which lost 0 bases and 0 bases, there was a span of 12 bases. In germline, CDR1 is SGHRS, CDR2 YFSETQ. CDR3 length: 17 residues. The CDR3 loop is CASSLAATVANTGELFF. DNA for the CDR3: TGCGCCAGCAGCTTGGCCGCGACAGTCGCGAACACCGGGGAGCTGTTTTTT. The full variable domain, its missing parts supplied by reference TRBV5-1 and TRBJ2-2, is KAGVTQTPRYLIKTRGQQVTLSCSPISGHRSVSWYQQTPGQGLQFLFEYFSETQRNKGNFPGRFSGRQFSNSRSEMNVSTLELGDSALYLCASSLAATVANTGELFFGEGSRLTVL.

In this sample, this clonotype turned up many times. The chain recombines TRBV5-1 with TRBJ2-1, with TRBD1 identical over 8 bases. This CDR3 has 15 amino acids. Germline lookup yields CDR1 SGHRS and CDR2 YFSETQ. Unmatched junction bases numbered 8, after V lost 0 bases and J lost 9 bases. In nucleotides, the CDR3 is TGCGCCAGCAGCTTGGACAGGGGGTCGGGAGTTGAGCAGTTCTTC. Protein: CASSLDRGSGVEQFF.

This clonotype was counted ten times or more. This chain uses TRBV5-1 with TRBJ2-2, with 11 nucleotides matching TRBD1. After removal of 4 bases from V and 7 bases from J, the junction contained 9 bases not matched to a gene. Germline V gene sequence: CDR1 SGHRS, CDR2 YFSETQ. The CDR3 has 16 amino acids. The CDR3 loop is CASSGRTGGGIGELFF. CDR3 nucleotides: TGCGCCAGCAGCGGAAGGACAGGGGGCGGTATCGGGGAGCTGTTTTTT.

This clonotype was observed many times. The rearrangement joins TRBV7-2 to TRBJ2-7; no reliable D call. V was trimmed by 5 bases and J by 3 bases, leaving 5 bases between them. Germline assignment: CDR1 SGHTA and CDR2 FQGNSA. CDR3 length equals 11 residues. CDR3 bases: TGTGCCAGCAGCCGGTGCTACGAGCAGTACGTC. It yields the protein CASSRCYEQYV.

This clonotype was seen many times. The genes are TRBV15 and TRBJ1-3; no clear D. The V gene lost 1 base and the J gene lost 2 bases, with 9 bases spanning the gap. Germline V gene sequence: CDR1 LNHNV, CDR2 YYDKDF (reference sequence). The CDR3 has 15 amino acids. The CDR3 spells CATSRGDLTGNTIYF. As DNA, the CDR3 is TGTGCCACCAGCAGAGGGGATTTAACTGGAAACACCATATATTTT.

This clonotype was counted many times. J is TRBJ2-2 and V is TRBV20-1; TRBD1 agrees at 7 bases. Germline V gene lookup returns CDR1 DFQATT and CDR2 SNEGSKA (reference sequence). CDR3 size: 14 residues. The V segment lost 5 bases and the J segment 6 bases; nucleotides outside the gene matches: 9. Here the CDR3 reads CSASRDSMPGELFF. DNA for the CDR3: TGCAGTGCTTCCCGGGACAGCATGCCCGGGGAGCTGTTTTTT.

The chain recombines TRBV29-1 with TRBJ1-1; TRBD1 matches at 8 bases. V trimming: 3 bases; J trimming: 5 bases; junction bases outside the gene matches: 14. CDR3 length: 16 amino acids. CDR1 and CDR2 from the germline V gene are SQVTM and ANQGSEA. This chain's CDR3 is CSVDHTPGQVGTEAFF. In nucleotides, the CDR3 is TGCAGCGTTGATCACACTCCGGGACAGGTTGGGACTGAAGCTTTCTTT.